This T cell receptor (beta chain) originates from a study of neoadjuvant nivolumab and ipilimumab in lung cancer. The CDR3 is made up of 14 amino acids. V was trimmed by 4 bases and J by 5 bases, leaving 11 bases between them. CDR1 is SGHAT and CDR2 is FQNNGV in the germline V gene. The method was immunoSEQ multiplex PCR; TCRdb's version includes in-frame clones alone and lacks a portion of them. The sample comprises fewer than 10,000 clones, roughly 77% of which are singletons, and roughly 6.6% rests with the top ten. This sample comprised adjacent normal lung tissue, obtained after neoadjuvant nivolumab, alone or with ipilimumab, at or shortly before surgery. The clonotype was recovered from an adult with non-small cell lung cancer. The J gene is TRBJ2-2, the V gene TRBV11-2, with D hard to call. In DNA form, the CDR3 reads TGTGCCAGCAGCTCTGCCAGTTCTACCGGGGAGCTGTTTTTT. Its protein is CASSSASSTGELFF.